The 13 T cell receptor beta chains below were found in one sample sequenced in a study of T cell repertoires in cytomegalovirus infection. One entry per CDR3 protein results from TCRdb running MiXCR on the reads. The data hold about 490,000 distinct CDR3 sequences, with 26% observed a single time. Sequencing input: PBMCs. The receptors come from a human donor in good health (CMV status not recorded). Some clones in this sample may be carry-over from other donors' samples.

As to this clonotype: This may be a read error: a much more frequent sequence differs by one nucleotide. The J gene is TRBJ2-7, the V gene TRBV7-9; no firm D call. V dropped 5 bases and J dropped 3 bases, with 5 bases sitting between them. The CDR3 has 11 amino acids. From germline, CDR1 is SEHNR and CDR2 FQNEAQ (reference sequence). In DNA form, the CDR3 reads TGTGCCAGCAGCGTAAACTACGAGCAGTACTTC. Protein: CASSVNYEQYF. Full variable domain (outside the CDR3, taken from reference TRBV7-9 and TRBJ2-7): DTGVSQNPRHKITKRGQNVTFRCDPISEHNRLYWYRQTLGQGPEFLTYFQNEAQLEKSRLLSDRFSAERPKGSFSTLEIQRTEQGDSAMYLCASSVNYEQYFGPGTRLTVT.

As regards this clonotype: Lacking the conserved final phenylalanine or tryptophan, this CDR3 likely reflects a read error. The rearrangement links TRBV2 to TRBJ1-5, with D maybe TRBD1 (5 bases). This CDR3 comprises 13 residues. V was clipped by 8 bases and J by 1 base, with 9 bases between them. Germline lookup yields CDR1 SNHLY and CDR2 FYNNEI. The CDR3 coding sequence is TGTGCCAGCGGCCGGGACAGCAATCAGCCCCAGCATTAT. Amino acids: CASGRDSNQPQHY.

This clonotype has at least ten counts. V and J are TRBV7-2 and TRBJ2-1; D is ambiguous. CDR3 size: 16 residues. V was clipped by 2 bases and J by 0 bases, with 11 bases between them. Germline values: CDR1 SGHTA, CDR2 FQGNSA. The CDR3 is CASSLHQSSSYNEQFF. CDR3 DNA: TGTGCCAGCAGCTTACATCAGAGTAGCTCCTACAATGAGCAGTTCTTC.

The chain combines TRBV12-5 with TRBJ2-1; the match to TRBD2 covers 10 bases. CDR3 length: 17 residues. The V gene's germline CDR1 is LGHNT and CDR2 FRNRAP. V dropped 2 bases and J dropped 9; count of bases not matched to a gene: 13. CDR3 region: CASGLLGLAGVRGEQFF. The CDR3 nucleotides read TGTGCTAGTGGTTTGCTCGGGCTAGCGGGAGTTCGGGGTGAGCAGTTCTTC.

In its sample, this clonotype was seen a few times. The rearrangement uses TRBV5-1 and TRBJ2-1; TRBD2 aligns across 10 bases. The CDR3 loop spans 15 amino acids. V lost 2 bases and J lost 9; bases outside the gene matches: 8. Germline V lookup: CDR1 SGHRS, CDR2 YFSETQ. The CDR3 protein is CASSLTAGGAFEQFF. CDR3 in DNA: TGCGCCAGCAGCTTAACAGCGGGAGGGGCCTTTGAGCAGTTCTTC. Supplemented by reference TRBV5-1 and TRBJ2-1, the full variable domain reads KAGVTQTPRYLIKTRGQQVTLSCSPISGHRSVSWYQQTPGQGLQFLFEYFSETQRNKGNFPGRFSGRQFSNSRSEMNVSTLELGDSALYLCASSLTAGGAFEQFFGPGTRLTVL.

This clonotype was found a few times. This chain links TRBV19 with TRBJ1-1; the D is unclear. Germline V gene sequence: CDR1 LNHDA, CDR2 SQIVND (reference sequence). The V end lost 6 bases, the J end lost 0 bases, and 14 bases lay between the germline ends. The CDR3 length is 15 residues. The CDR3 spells CASSPDRGLNTEAFF. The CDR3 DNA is TGTGCCAGTAGCCCGGACCGAGGGCTGAACACTGAAGCTTTCTTT. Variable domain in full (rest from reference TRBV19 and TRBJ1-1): DGGITQSPKYLFRKEGQNVTLSCEQNLNHDAMYWYRQDPGQGLRLIYYSQIVNDFQKGDIAEGYSVSREKKESFPLTVTSAQKNPTAFYLCASSPDRGLNTEAFFGQGTRLTVV.

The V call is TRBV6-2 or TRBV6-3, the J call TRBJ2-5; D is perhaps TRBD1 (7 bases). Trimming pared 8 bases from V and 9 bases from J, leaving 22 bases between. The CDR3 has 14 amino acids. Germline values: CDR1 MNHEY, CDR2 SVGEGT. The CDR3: CASLPTGFSGAQYF. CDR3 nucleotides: TGTGCCAGCCTACCGACAGGGTTTTCGGGGGCCCAGTACTTC.

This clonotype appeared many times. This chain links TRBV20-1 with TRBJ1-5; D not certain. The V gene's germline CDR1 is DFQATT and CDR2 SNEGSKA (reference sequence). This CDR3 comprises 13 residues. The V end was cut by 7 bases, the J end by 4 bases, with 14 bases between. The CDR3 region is CSGRRGSNQPQHF. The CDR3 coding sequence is TGCAGTGGGAGGCGGGGTTCTAATCAGCCCCAGCATTTT.

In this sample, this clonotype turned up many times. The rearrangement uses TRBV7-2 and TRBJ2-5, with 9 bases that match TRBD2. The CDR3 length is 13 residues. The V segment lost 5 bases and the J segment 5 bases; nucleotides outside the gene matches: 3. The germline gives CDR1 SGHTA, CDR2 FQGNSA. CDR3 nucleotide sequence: TGTGCCAGCAGCCTAAGCGGGAGGGAGACCCAGTACTTC. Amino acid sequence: CASSLSGRETQYF.

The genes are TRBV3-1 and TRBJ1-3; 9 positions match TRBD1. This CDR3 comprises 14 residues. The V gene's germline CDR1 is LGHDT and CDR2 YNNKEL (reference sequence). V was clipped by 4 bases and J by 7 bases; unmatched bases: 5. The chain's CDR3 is CASSLDRGRNTIYF. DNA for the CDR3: TGTGCCAGCAGCCTGGACAGGGGTCGCAACACCATATATTTT. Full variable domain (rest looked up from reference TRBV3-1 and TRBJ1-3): DTAVSQTPKYLVTQMGNDKSIKCEQNLGHDTMYWYKQDSKKFLKIMFSYNNKELIINETVPNRFSPKSPDKAHLNLHINSLELGDSAVYFCASSLDRGRNTIYFGEGSWLTVV.

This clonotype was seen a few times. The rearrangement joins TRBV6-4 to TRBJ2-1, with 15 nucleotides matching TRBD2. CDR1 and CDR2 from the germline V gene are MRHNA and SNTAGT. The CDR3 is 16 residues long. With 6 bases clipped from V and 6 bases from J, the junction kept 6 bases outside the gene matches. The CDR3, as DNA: TGTGCCAGCAGCGCGGGGACTAGCGGGAGGATCAATGAGCAGTTCTTC. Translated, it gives CASSAGTSGRINEQFF.

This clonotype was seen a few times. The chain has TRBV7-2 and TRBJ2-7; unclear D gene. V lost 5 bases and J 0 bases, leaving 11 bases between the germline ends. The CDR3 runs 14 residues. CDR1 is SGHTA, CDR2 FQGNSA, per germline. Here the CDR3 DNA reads TGTGCCAGCAGCCCCCAGGTTTACTCCTACGAGCAGTACTTC. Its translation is CASSPQVYSYEQYF. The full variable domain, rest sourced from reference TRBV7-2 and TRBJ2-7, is GAGVSQSPSNKVTEKGKDVELRCDPISGHTALYWYRQSLGQGLEFLIYFQGNSAPDKSGLPSDRFSAERTGGSVSTLTIQRTQQEDSAVYLCASSPQVYSYEQYFGPGTRLTVT.

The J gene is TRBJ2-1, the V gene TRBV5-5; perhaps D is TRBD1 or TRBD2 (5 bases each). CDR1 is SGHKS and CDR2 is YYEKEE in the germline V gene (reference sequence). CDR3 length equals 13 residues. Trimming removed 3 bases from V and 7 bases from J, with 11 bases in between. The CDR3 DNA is TGTGCCAGCAGCTCCCGGGACCAAAATGAGCAGTTCTTC. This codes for CASSSRDQNEQFF. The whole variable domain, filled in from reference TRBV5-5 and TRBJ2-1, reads DAGVTQSPTHLIKTRGQQVTLRCSPISGHKSVSWYQQVLGQGPQFIFQYYEKEERGRGNFPDRFSARQFPNYSSELNVNALLLGDSALYLCASSSRDQNEQFFGPGTRLTVL.